The 26 T cell receptor beta chains given below trace back to one sample, sequenced in a study of blood T cells in healthy people across ages. For the second PCR, which ran for about 7 to 11 cycles, a sample-barcoded 5' primer and a J-beta primer mix were used. TCRdb independently ran MiXCR on the 5' RACE reads; one entry per CDR3 protein. The sample has 600,000 to 900,000 distinct CDR3 sequences; approximately 24% are singletons. These data are also associated with another study on T cells of mothers and their children.

Input material: blood. The receptor set was obtained from a boy between 5 and 17 years old in good health.

V is TRBV28 and J is TRBJ1-2; 7 positions match TRBD1. The CDR3 is 14 amino acids. Looked up from germline, CDR1 is MDHEN and CDR2 is SYDVKM. The ends lost 5 bases at V and 5 bases at J; junction bases unmatched: 8. The CDR3 bases are TGTGCCAGCAGTCCAAGACAGGGATGGTATGGCTACACCTTC. It yields the protein CASSPRQGWYGYTF.

This clonotype was recorded a few times. V gene TRBV7-9 combines with J gene TRBJ2-5, with TRBD1 matching over 10 bases. Losses at the gene ends were 8 bases for V and 0 bases for J; bases not matched to a gene: 3. This CDR3 spans 14 amino acids. CDR1 is SEHNR and CDR2 is FQNEAQ in the germline V gene (reference sequence). The CDR3: CASGGTGDQETQYF. Written as DNA, the CDR3 is TGTGCCAGCGGCGGGACAGGGGACCAAGAGACCCAGTACTTC.

The chain joins TRBV20-1 to TRBJ2-3, with D unresolved. The CDR3 covers 13 residues. Germline V lookup: CDR1 DFQATT, CDR2 SNEGSKA (reference sequence). With 0 bases removed from V and 10 bases from J, the gap between germline ends came to 14 bases. The CDR3 bases are TGCAGTGCTAGAGATTCCCCCGCCAACTCGCAGTATTTT. Translating it yields CSARDSPANSQYF.

The chain is built from TRBV28 and TRBJ2-5; the match to TRBD1 covers 9 bases. The J segment lost 3 bases and the V segment lost 6 bases, leaving 8 bases of the junction unmatched. The CDR3 is 15 residues long. From germline, CDR1 is MDHEN and CDR2 SYDVKM. In nucleotides, the CDR3 is TGTGCCAGCAGCCGGGACAGGGTGACGGAAGAGACCCAGTACTTC. It is translated as CASSRDRVTEETQYF.

The chain carries TRBV7-3 and TRBJ2-5, with 11 bases lining up with TRBD1. Unmatched junction bases numbered 5, after V lost 0 bases and J lost 5 bases. The CDR3 is made up of 16 amino acids. The germline V gene encodes CDR1 SGHTA and CDR2 FQGTGA. The CDR3: CASSLTLGQGGETQYF. Here the CDR3 DNA reads TGTGCCAGCAGCTTAACGTTGGGACAGGGGGGTGAGACCCAGTACTTC.

CDR3 loop: CASSDNPGTGAYEQYF. DNA of the CDR3: TGCGCCAGCAGTGATAACCCGGGGACAGGGGCCTACGAGCAGTACTTC. This chain connects TRBV5-1 to TRBJ2-7, with TRBD1 matching 10 bases. Germline CDR1 is SGHRS and CDR2 is YFSETQ. CDR3 length: 16 amino acids. The V segment lost 5 bases and the J segment 2 bases; nucleotides outside the gene matches: 10.

Only a few counts were recorded for this clonotype. The V gene is TRBV15, the J gene TRBJ2-1, with D tentatively TRBD2 (5 bases). Germline V gives CDR1 LNHNV, CDR2 YYDKDF (reference sequence). The length of the CDR3 is 14 residues. Trimming cost V 2 bases and J 9 bases, with 14 bases left between them. The CDR3 DNA sequence: TGTGCCACCAGCAGAACCCCCGGACTTGGTGAGCAGTTCTTC. Translated: CATSRTPGLGEQFF.

This clonotype was counted a few times. V gene TRBV12-3 or TRBV12-4 combines with J gene TRBJ2-7, with TRBD1 matching 8 bases. The CDR3 has 18 residues. V shed 3 bases and J 2 bases; nucleotides not matched to a gene: 15. The CDR3 loop is CASSLAWTGISSPYEQYF. The CDR3 DNA reads as TGTGCCAGCAGTTTGGCGTGGACAGGGATAAGTAGCCCCTACGAGCAGTACTTC.

This clonotype has a handful of counts. The CDR3 spells CASSQVPWTGDLGYTF. The CDR3, as DNA: TGTGCCAGCAGCCAAGTCCCCTGGACAGGGGATCTCGGCTACACCTTC. The chain joins TRBV14 to TRBJ1-2, with 9 bases matching TRBD1. V shed 1 base, J shed 8 bases, and the junction held 11 bases outside the gene matches. Looked up from germline, CDR1 is SGHDN and CDR2 is FVKESK. This CDR3 has 16 amino acids.

The CDR3 sequence is CASSLRGRVNDEQYF. The CDR3 DNA reads as TGTGCCAGCAGCTTGCGGGGCAGGGTGAACGACGAGCAGTACTTC. V is TRBV7-8 and J is TRBJ2-7, with a possible D match to TRBD2 (6 bases). The CDR3 has 15 amino acids. Per germline, CDR1 SGHVS and CDR2 FQNEAQ. Trimming stripped 3 bases from V and 5 bases from J, with 17 bases between.

The chain employs TRBV6-5 and TRBJ2-7, with D tentatively TRBD1 (6 bases). The CDR3 length is 14 residues. In germline, CDR1 is MNHEY, CDR2 SVGAGI. The V end lost 2 bases, the J end lost 2 bases, and 10 bases lay between the germline ends. The CDR3 DNA is TGTGCCAGCAGTTACAACGGGGACACCTACGAGCAGTACTTC. It codes for CASSYNGDTYEQYF.

This chain links TRBV12-3 or TRBV12-4 with TRBJ2-7; D tentatively reads TRBD1 or TRBD2 (5 bases each). This CDR3 contains 11 residues. Trimming left V 2 bases short and J 9 bases short, with 8 bases between. This chain's CDR3 is CASSLRGVQYF. The CDR3 DNA reads as TGTGCCAGCAGTTTAAGAGGGGTGCAGTACTTC.

The chain employs TRBV5-1 and TRBJ2-3; no definite D call. Trimming removed 0 bases at V and 0 bases at J, with 20 bases between. CDR1 and CDR2 from the germline V gene are SGHRS and YFSETQ. The CDR3 consists of 19 residues. Here the CDR3 reads CASSLDLERWKSSTDTQYF. CDR3 bases: TGCGCCAGCAGCTTGGATCTAGAGCGATGGAAATCTAGCACAGATACGCAGTATTTT.

This clonotype appeared a few times. J is TRBJ1-4 and V is TRBV5-1, with no clear D. Per germline, CDR1 SGHRS and CDR2 YFSETQ. CDR3 length: 14 residues. V lost 2 bases and J 6 bases, leaving 11 bases between the germline ends. DNA for the CDR3: TGCGCCAGCAGCTTCCTGCACTTGGATGAAAAACTGTTTTTT. It codes for CASSFLHLDEKLFF.

This clonotype has a handful of counts. This rearrangement joins TRBV7-3 to TRBJ2-7, with 10 positions matching TRBD1. Germline V gene lookup returns CDR1 SGHTA and CDR2 FQGTGA. After removal of 8 bases from V and 13 bases from J, the junction contained 11 bases not matched to a gene. CDR3 length: 12 amino acids. The CDR3 bases are TGTGCCAGCGCAGCCGGGACAGGGGAGCTTTACTTC. Amino acids: CASAAGTGELYF.

The gene calls are TRBV5-1 and TRBJ2-2; 8 bases are a match to TRBD1. Trimming took 0 bases from V and 7 from J; bases not matched to a gene: 2. Germline V lookup: CDR1 SGHRS, CDR2 YFSETQ. The CDR3 is 14 residues long. CDR3 loop: CASSLDRGNGELFF. The CDR3 DNA sequence: TGCGCCAGCAGCTTGGACAGGGGGAACGGGGAGCTGTTTTTT.

V and J are TRBV4-1 and TRBJ1-4; D perhaps matches TRBD1 (6 bases). CDR1 is MGHRA, CDR2 YSYEKL, per germline. CDR3 length equals 17 residues. Trimming removed 2 bases at V and 4 bases at J, with 17 bases between. The CDR3 bases are TGCGCCAGCAGCCAAAAGGTTGCGGGGGCGCATAATGAAAAACTGTTTTTT. This encodes CASSQKVAGAHNEKLFF.

This chain connects TRBV13 to TRBJ2-7, with D possibly TRBD2 on 5 matching bases. The germline CDR1 and CDR2 sequences are PRHDT and FYEKMQ (reference sequence). The CDR3 sequence is 15 residues long. V dropped 4 bases and J dropped 0 bases, with 13 bases sitting between them. The CDR3, as DNA: TGTGCCAGCAGCTCGCGCGGGCCTAGCTCCTACGAGCAGTACTTC. Its translation: CASSSRGPSSYEQYF.

A few counts support this clonotype. DNA for the CDR3: TGTGCCAGCAGTTCCCCCGGGACCGACTCCTACGAGCAGTACTTC. As protein: CASSSPGTDSYEQYF. V is TRBV12-3 or TRBV12-4 and J is TRBJ2-7; D possibly matches TRBD1 or TRBD2 (5 bases each). With 4 bases removed from V and 0 bases from J, the gap between germline ends came to 13 bases. CDR3 size: 15 residues.

The chain uses TRBV10-3 and TRBJ1-6; 7 bases fit TRBD1. The CDR3 runs to 15 residues. Germline V gene data show CDR1 as ENHRY and CDR2 as SYGVKD. V dropped 10 bases and J dropped 0; count of bases not matched to a gene: 6. CDR3 sequence reads: CATRGQPSYNSPLHF. The CDR3 region has the DNA TGTGCCACGCGGGGACAGCCCTCCTATAATTCACCCCTCCACTTT.

This clonotype was detected a few times. V and J are TRBV28 and TRBJ2-5; D might be TRBD2 (6 bases). V was clipped by 3 bases and J by 4 bases, with 12 bases between them. CDR1 is MDHEN, CDR2 SYDVKM, per germline. The CDR3 runs to 14 residues. In DNA form, the CDR3 reads TGTGCCAGCAGTTTTGTAGCGGTCGGAGAGACCCAGTACTTC. This encodes CASSFVAVGETQYF. Filled out from reference TRBV28 and TRBJ2-5, the complete variable domain reads DVKVTQSSRYLVKRTGEKVFLECVQDMDHENMFWYRQDPGLGLRLIYFSYDVKMKEKGDIPEGYSVSREKKERFSLILESASTNQTSMYLCASSFVAVGETQYFGPGTRLLVL.

V is TRBV7-9 and J is TRBJ1-2, with 11 bases identical to TRBD1. Germline CDR1 and CDR2: SEHNR and FQNEAQ (reference sequence). The V and J ends lost 5 bases and 5 bases, in that order; junction bases with no gene match: 10. The CDR3 spans 16 residues. The CDR3: CASSRGTGGNWYGYTF. CDR3 DNA sequence: TGTGCCAGCAGCCGGGGGACAGGGGGAAATTGGTATGGCTACACCTTC. Filled out from reference TRBV7-9 and TRBJ1-2, the complete variable domain reads DTGVSQNPRHKITKRGQNVTFRCDPISEHNRLYWYRQTLGQGPEFLTYFQNEAQLEKSRLLSDRFSAERPKGSFSTLEIQRTEQGDSAMYLCASSRGTGGNWYGYTFGSGTRLTVV.

This chain connects TRBV4-2 to TRBJ2-1, with 7 bases fitting TRBD1. CDR1 and CDR2 from the germline V gene are LGHNA and YNFKEQ. The V segment lost 5 bases and the J segment 4 bases; nucleotides outside the gene matches: 11. The CDR3 spans 16 residues. The CDR3: CASSKNRGRTYNEQFF. CDR3 DNA: TGTGCCAGCAGCAAAAACAGGGGAAGGACTTACAATGAGCAGTTCTTC.

This clonotype was detected only a few times. The rearrangement links TRBV5-6 to TRBJ2-7; 10 bases fit TRBD2. The germline CDR1 and CDR2 sequences are SGHDT and YYEEEE. The CDR3 sequence is 16 residues long. The junction had 5 bases not matched to a gene; V was cut back by 0 bases and J by 2 bases. CDR3 DNA: TGTGCCAGCAGCTTGGGGCTAGCGGGGGCCACCTACGAGCAGTACTTC. Protein product: CASSLGLAGATYEQYF.

This clonotype showed up just a few times. This sequence joins TRBV29-1 and TRBJ2-4, with D perhaps TRBD1 or TRBD2 (5 bases each). The CDR3 totals 14 residues. Germline loops: CDR1 SQVTM, CDR2 ANQGSEA. CDR3 bases: TGCAACGCGCGAGGGACCGAAGCCAAAAACATTCAGTACTTC. Protein sequence: CNARGTEAKNIQYF.

This chain links TRBV5-1 with TRBJ2-1; the match to TRBD2 covers 13 bases. The CDR3 is 18 residues long. Germline V lookup: CDR1 SGHRS, CDR2 YFSETQ. After removal of 3 bases from V and 9 bases from J, the junction contained 15 bases not matched to a gene. The CDR3 coding sequence is TGCGCCAGCAGCTGGGACAGCAGCGGGACTAGCGGGGCGAGTGAGCAGTTCTTC. It codes for CASSWDSSGTSGASEQFF.